The present T cell receptor beta chain was sequenced within a study of blood T cells in healthy people across ages. For the study at large: About one barcoded beta molecule was captured per two T cells (by template switching). Study-wide results and limits: Significant beta diversity loss was already apparent by age approximately 36, declining roughly linearly.

This clonotype showed up just a few times. The antigen is not known. The CDR3 loop spans 13 amino acids. Trimming removed 6 bases at V and 5 bases at J, with 11 bases between. Per germline, CDR1 SGHTA and CDR2 FQGNSA. A sample-barcoded 5' primer and a J-beta primer mix were used in a second PCR of roughly 7 to 11 cycles. Paired-end reads containing CDR3 totaled no fewer than 2.5 million for each sample. TCRdb re-analysed the 5' RACE reads in MiXCR, keeping a single row per CDR3 protein. The sample carries some 790,000 distinct CDR3 sequences, roughly 26% recorded once. The TCR was taken from an elderly woman in good health. The chain is built from TRBV7-2 and TRBJ2-4, with D possibly TRBD1 on 6 matching bases. Sequencing was carried out using blood. Written as DNA, the CDR3 is TGTGCCAGCAGTTTCGGGACACAAAACATTCAGTACTTC. Encoded protein: CASSFGTQNIQYF. Full variable domain (rest looked up from reference TRBV7-2 and TRBJ2-4): GAGVSQSPSNKVTEKGKDVELRCDPISGHTALYWYRQSLGQGLEFLIYFQGNSAPDKSGLPSDRFSAERTGGSVSTLTIQRTQQEDSAVYLCASSFGTQNIQYFGAGTRLSVL.